This record covers a single T cell receptor (beta chain). The CDR3 runs 13 residues. The germline CDR1 and CDR2 sequences are MGHRA and YSYEKL. Trimming removed 4 bases from V and 5 bases from J, with 11 bases in between. The data belong to a study of CD8 T cells in Susac syndrome. When the RNA was reverse transcribed, random hexamers were used with an input of roughly 0.5 to 1 ug. By means of immunoSEQ multiplex PCR, TCR beta CDR3 spanning 54 Vbeta and 13 Jbeta underwent amplification. TCRdb redid the calling of the immunoSEQ multiplex PCR reads with MiXCR, one entry per CDR3 protein. Of around 200,000 distinct CDR3 sequences detected, about 95% appear once; the ten largest clones hold approximately 0.081%. CD8+ and CD4+ T cells from blood underwent TCR beta sequencing, which was carried out in a high-throughput format. Those who served as multiple sclerosis controls were treatment-naive patients with stable or active relapsing-remitting disease. Negative magnetic isolation gave CD8+ and CD4+ cells; FACS enriched CD8+ TEMRA.

This receptor was obtained from a human donor with multiple sclerosis. Sequenced input: CD4+ T cells from PBMCs. J is TRBJ2-5 and V is TRBV4-1, with D possibly TRBD2 on 6 matching bases. CDR3 sequence reads: CASSLAVPETQYF. The CDR3 DNA reads TGCGCCAGCAGCCTAGCGGTCCCGGAGACCCAGTACTTC.